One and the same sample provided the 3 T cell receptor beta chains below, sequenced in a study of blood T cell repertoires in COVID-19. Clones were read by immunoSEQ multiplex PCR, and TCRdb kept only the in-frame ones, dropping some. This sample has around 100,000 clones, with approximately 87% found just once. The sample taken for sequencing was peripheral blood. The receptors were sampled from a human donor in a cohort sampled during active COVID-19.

The CDR3 protein is CASSLLRDRPYGYTF. The CDR3 DNA follows: TGTGCCAGCAGCCTTCTTCGGGACAGGCCCTATGGCTACACCTTC. The chain uses TRBV5-8 and TRBJ1-2; TRBD1 matches 8 bases. Germline values: CDR1 SGHTS, CDR2 YDEGEE. CDR3 length: 15 residues. The J segment lost 4 bases and the V segment lost 4 bases, leaving 9 bases of the junction unmatched. Variable domain in full (rest from reference TRBV5-8 and TRBJ1-2): EAGVTQSPTHLIKTRGQQATLRCSPISGHTSVYWYQQALGLGLQFLLWYDEGEERNRGNFPPRFSGRQFPNYSSELNVNALELEDSALYLCASSLLRDRPYGYTFGSGTRLTVV.

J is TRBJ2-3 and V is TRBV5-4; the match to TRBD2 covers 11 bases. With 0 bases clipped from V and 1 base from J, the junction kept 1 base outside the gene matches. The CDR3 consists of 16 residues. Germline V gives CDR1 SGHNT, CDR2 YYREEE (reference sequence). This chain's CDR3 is CASSLELAGGTDTQYF. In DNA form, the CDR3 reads TGTGCCAGCAGCTTGGAACTAGCGGGAGGCACAGATACGCAGTATTTT.

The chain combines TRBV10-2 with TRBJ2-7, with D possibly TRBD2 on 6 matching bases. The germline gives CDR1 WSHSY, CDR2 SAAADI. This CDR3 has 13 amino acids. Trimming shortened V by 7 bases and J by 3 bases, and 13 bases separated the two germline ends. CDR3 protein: CASTGDGGYEQYF. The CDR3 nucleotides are TGCGCCAGCACCGGGGACGGGGGCTACGAGCAGTACTTC.